This T cell receptor (beta chain) stems from a study of blood T cell repertoires in COVID-19. In the study overall: Sites across the United States, Italy and Spain contributed samples from acute and convalescent COVID-19. PBMCs, B-cell-depleted T cells, or T cells were the source of the cDNA or gDNA that made up the material.

After removal of 6 bases from V and 5 bases from J, the junction contained 10 bases not matched to a gene. Germline values: CDR1 LGHNT, CDR2 FRNRAP. This CDR3 has 14 residues. This clone was seen a few times. Original processing methods: The authors estimated nucleated cell counts from reference gene primer amplification. The assay was immunoSEQ multiplex PCR, and TCRdb's table has in-frame clones only and misses some. The DNA gave D and trimming, while V, J and clone size come from that table. The sample has 90,000 to 150,000 clones; approximately 80% are singletons. Sequencing used peripheral blood. V is TRBV12-5 and J is TRBJ2-7; 7 positions agree with TRBD1. The sequence was obtained from a human donor in a cohort sampled during active COVID-19. This chain's CDR3 is CASGPGQLFHEQYF. The CDR3 nucleotides read TGTGCTAGTGGCCCGGGACAGTTGTTCCACGAGCAGTACTTC.